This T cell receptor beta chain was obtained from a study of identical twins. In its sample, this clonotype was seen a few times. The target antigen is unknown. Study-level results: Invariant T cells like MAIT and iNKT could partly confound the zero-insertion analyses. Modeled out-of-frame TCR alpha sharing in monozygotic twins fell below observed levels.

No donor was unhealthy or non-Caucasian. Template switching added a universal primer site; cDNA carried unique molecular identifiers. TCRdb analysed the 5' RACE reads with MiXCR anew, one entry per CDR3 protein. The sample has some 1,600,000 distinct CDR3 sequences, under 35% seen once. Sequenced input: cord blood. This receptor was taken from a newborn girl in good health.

CDR3 DNA: TGTGCCAGCAGTTACTATCTGGGTCTCGGCACAGATACGCAGTATTTT. Protein product: CASSYYLGLGTDTQYF. The J gene is TRBJ2-3, the V gene TRBV6-2 or TRBV6-3; D not certain. The germline V and J ends were trimmed by 1 base and 1 base, with 12 bases remaining between them. Germline CDR1 is MNHEY and CDR2 is SVGEGT. This CDR3 has 16 residues.